This passage covers 21 T cell receptor beta chains from one sample sequenced in a study of T cell responses to AZD1222 COVID-19 vaccine. The data were produced by immunoSEQ multiplex PCR, yet TCRdb's version contains in-frame clones alone and is incomplete. Of around 110,000 clones listed, 80% to 90% are singletons. The sequencing here drew on peripheral blood, taken on day 0 of MenACWY control vaccination. The receptors originated from an adult in good health.

CDR3 sequence: CASSHTPGLNYEQYF. CDR3 DNA sequence: TGTGCCAGCAGCCATACTCCGGGACTTAACTACGAGCAGTACTTC. The rearrangement links TRBV3-1 (or the pseudogene TRBV3-2) to TRBJ2-7; a weak D match, TRBD2 (6 bases). With 3 bases removed from V and 3 bases from J, the gap between germline ends came to 15 bases. Germline V lookup: CDR1 LGHDT, CDR2 YNNKEL (reference sequence). This CDR3 spans 15 amino acids.

The rearrangement uses TRBV20-1 and TRBJ2-1; D is unclear. The CDR3 contains 11 residues. The V end lost 5 bases, the J end lost 15 bases, and 17 bases lay between the germline ends. Germline V lookup: CDR1 DFQATT, CDR2 SNEGSKA (reference sequence). The CDR3 reads CSAGSPDRGFF. The CDR3 coding sequence is TGCAGTGCTGGAAGTCCCGATCGAGGGTTCTTC.

The chain recombines TRBV20-1 with TRBJ2-3; the D call may be TRBD1 or TRBD2 (5 bases each). V lost 3 bases, J lost 2 bases, and 15 bases lay in between. Germline lookup yields CDR1 DFQATT and CDR2 SNEGSKA (reference sequence). This CDR3 is built from 15 residues. CDR3 in amino acids: CSASLGVGITDTQYF. Written as DNA, the CDR3 is TGCAGTGCTAGTCTGGGGGTCGGAATCACAGATACGCAGTATTTT.

CDR3 sequence (DNA): TGTGCCAGCAGCGACGTGGGTGAAGCTTTCTTT. Encoded protein: CASSDVGEAFF. This chain joins TRBV12-3 or TRBV12-4 and TRBJ1-1; no firm D call. The CDR3 length is 11 residues. V lost 6 bases and J 7 bases, leaving 9 bases between the germline ends.

This clone was detected a few times. This sequence joins TRBV7-2 and TRBJ1-4; maybe TRBD1 (6 bases). The V gene lost 5 bases and the J gene lost 6 bases, with 10 bases spanning the gap. The CDR3 spans 13 residues. The germline CDR1 and CDR2 sequences are SGHTA and FQGNSA. This CDR3 is CASSPGVYEKLFF. DNA for the CDR3: TGTGCCAGCAGCCCAGGGGTATATGAAAAACTGTTTTTT. The full variable domain, with the rest looked up from reference TRBV7-2 and TRBJ1-4, is GAGVSQSPSNKVTEKGKDVELRCDPISGHTALYWYRQSLGQGLEFLIYFQGNSAPDKSGLPSDRFSAERTGGSVSTLTIQRTQQEDSAVYLCASSPGVYEKLFFGSGTQLSVL.

The chain joins TRBV15 to TRBJ1-1, with 7 bases fitting TRBD1. The CDR3 runs to 15 residues. V dropped 2 bases and J dropped 4; count of bases not matched to a gene: 7. Germline-derived CDR1 and CDR2 are LNHNV and YYDKDF (reference sequence). Here the CDR3 DNA reads TGTGCCACCAGCAGACTCCAGGGGGGAGGCACTGAAGCTTTCTTT. This codes for CATSRLQGGGTEAFF.

In this sample, this clone turned up a few times. The chain links TRBV5-4 to TRBJ1-4; D remains ambiguous. V was shortened by 4 bases and J by 5 bases, with 12 bases between the two germline ends. Germline CDR1 and CDR2: SGHNT and YYREEE (reference sequence). CDR3 length: 14 residues. For the CDR3, the DNA is TGTGCCAGCAGCCGACGGAGTCAAAATGAAAAACTGTTTTTT. Its translation is CASSRRSQNEKLFF.

The rearrangement links TRBV6-2 or TRBV6-3 to TRBJ2-6, with D perhaps matching TRBD1 (5 bases). With 2 bases removed from V and 1 base from J, the gap between germline ends came to 12 bases. Germline CDR1 MNHEY, CDR2 SVGEGT. The CDR3 length is 17 residues. The CDR3 DNA is TGTGCCAGCAGTTACGTAACAGGAAGGTCTGGGGCCAACGTCCTGACTTTC. Its translation: CASSYVTGRSGANVLTF.

The CDR3 DNA follows: TGTGCCAGCAGCCCTAATCAGGGGGCCAACTATGGCTACACCTTC. It yields the protein CASSPNQGANYGYTF. V gene TRBV7-2 combines with J gene TRBJ1-2; TRBD1 aligns across 8 bases. In germline, CDR1 is SGHTA, CDR2 FQGNSA. The CDR3 covers 15 residues. With V trimmed by 5 bases and J by 2 bases, 7 bases remained unmatched.

J is TRBJ2-2 and V is TRBV5-4; D tentatively reads TRBD1 or TRBD2 (5 bases each). There are 15 residues in the CDR3. Trimming took off 0 bases at V and 4 bases at J, with 10 bases between the two ends. CDR1 SGHNT and CDR2 YYREEE come from the germline V gene (reference sequence). CDR3 DNA: TGTGCCAGCAGCTTGGAGGGGACGATCACCGGGGAGCTGTTTTTT. Translation: CASSLEGTITGELFF.

CDR3 protein: CASSLSWGEYNEQFF. Here the CDR3 DNA reads TGCGCCAGCAGCCTATCCTGGGGGGAATACAATGAGCAGTTCTTC. This chain uses TRBV4-3 with TRBJ2-1; the D gene is possibly TRBD2 (6 bases). This CDR3 has 15 residues. Trimming shortened V by 4 bases and J by 4 bases, and 14 bases separated the two germline ends. Germline CDR1 reads LGHNA; CDR2 reads YSLEER.

This chain connects TRBV2 to TRBJ1-5; the D is unclear. The CDR3 is 15 amino acids. The ends were cut back, 3 bases at V and 11 bases at J, with 20 bases in the middle. Germline V gene lookup returns CDR1 SNHLY and CDR2 FYNNEI. CDR3 region: CASSEWLSGDEAQHF. The CDR3 region has the DNA TGTGCCAGCAGTGAGTGGCTTTCCGGTGATGAGGCCCAGCATTTT.

V usage is TRBV12-5 and J usage is TRBJ2-1; D remains unclear. Germline-derived CDR1 and CDR2 are LGHNT and FRNRAP. The V end was cut by 1 base, the J end by 10 bases, with 14 bases between. This CDR3 is built from 14 residues. The CDR3 nucleotides read TGTGCTAGTGGTTTGGGACTGTATGGGAACGAGCAGTTCTTC. It translates to CASGLGLYGNEQFF.

J is TRBJ2-7 and V is TRBV4-2; the match to TRBD1 covers 8 bases. J gave up 2 bases and V 0 bases, and 3 bases lay outside the gene matches. CDR3 length equals 15 residues. Germline lookup yields CDR1 LGHNA and CDR2 YNFKEQ. The DNA of the CDR3 is TGTGCCAGCAGCCAAGAACAGGGGGTCCCCTACGAGCAGTACTTC. Protein sequence: CASSQEQGVPYEQYF.

In its sample, this clone was seen a few times. The chain employs TRBV3-1 (or the pseudogene TRBV3-2) and TRBJ1-1; possible D gene TRBD1, 6 bases. Germline CDR1 is LGHDT and CDR2 is YNNKEL (reference sequence). Trimming cost V 3 bases and J 9 bases, with 11 bases left between them. The CDR3 is made up of 12 amino acids. The CDR3 nucleotides read TGTGCCAGCAGCCAGGCAGGGGTAAAAGCTTTCTTT. Translation gives CASSQAGVKAFF.

The chain is built from TRBV4-1 and TRBJ2-7; 8 positions agree with TRBD2. Germline values: CDR1 MGHRA, CDR2 YSYEKL. The V segment lost 1 base and the J segment 4 bases; nucleotides outside the gene matches: 3. This CDR3 region has 14 residues. CDR3 sequence (DNA): TGCGCCAGCAGCCAAGGATCGGGGGGGTACGAGCAGTACTTC. Protein product: CASSQGSGGYEQYF.

The chain joins TRBV7-2 to TRBJ1-1, with D hard to call. The CDR3 covers 15 residues. Between the trimmed V and J ends, which lost 0 bases and 1 base, there was a span of 9 bases. In germline, CDR1 is SGHTA, CDR2 FQGNSA. CDR3 protein: CASSLARWGNTEAFF. CDR3 bases: TGTGCCAGCAGCTTAGCGCGCTGGGGGAACACTGAAGCTTTCTTT. The variable domain in full, with the rest retrieved from reference TRBV7-2 and TRBJ1-1, is GAGVSQSPSNKVTEKGKDVELRCDPISGHTALYWYRQSLGQGLEFLIYFQGNSAPDKSGLPSDRFSAERTGGSVSTLTIQRTQQEDSAVYLCASSLARWGNTEAFFGQGTRLTVV.

The genes are TRBV27 and TRBJ1-5; D remains ambiguous. This CDR3 has 13 residues. The germline V gene encodes CDR1 MNHEY and CDR2 SMNVEV (reference sequence). V lost 4 bases, J lost 7 bases, and 11 bases lay in between. CDR3 nucleotides: TGTGCCAGCAGTTACGGGCCACGGCAGCCCCAGCATTTT. It encodes CASSYGPRQPQHF.

The chain uses TRBV30 and TRBJ1-1; D ambiguous. This CDR3 spans 13 amino acids. With 5 bases removed from V and 5 bases from J, the gap between germline ends came to 15 bases. Germline CDR1 and CDR2: GTSNPN and SVGIG (reference sequence). The CDR3 is CAWDIIRGTEAFF. The CDR3 DNA reads as TGTGCCTGGGATATTATACGAGGGACTGAAGCTTTCTTT.

V usage is TRBV7-2 and J usage is TRBJ1-1; D remains unclear. CDR3 length: 14 amino acids. V dropped 1 base and J dropped 2 bases, with 8 bases sitting between them. The V gene's germline CDR1 is SGHTA and CDR2 FQGNSA. The CDR3 sequence is CASSLVVGNTEAFF. In DNA form, the CDR3 reads TGTGCCAGCAGCTTAGTTGTGGGTAACACTGAAGCTTTCTTT.

This chain connects TRBV18 to TRBJ1-5; possible D gene TRBD1, 5 bases. The V gene lost 4 bases and the J gene lost 3 bases, with 10 bases spanning the gap. CDR1 and CDR2 from the germline V gene are KGHSH and LQKENI. This CDR3 is built from 14 residues. The DNA for the CDR3 is TGTGCCAGCTCACTCCAGGGTTACAATCAGCCCCAGCATTTT. This translates into CASSLQGYNQPQHF.